In this sample, the clone carrying this T cell receptor beta chain turned up many times. What it recognizes is unknown. The TCR beta CDR3 regions underwent amplification from RNA transcripts. An opening RT-PCR round employed HTBI primers and preceded a second-round multiplex PCR. TCRdb reprocessed the multiplex PCR reads with MiXCR, giving one entry per CDR3 protein. The sample shows 300,000 to 400,000 distinct CDR3 sequences, 15% to 20% of them seen only once. The data belong to a study of Graves' ophthalmopathy and Graves' hyperthyroidism. Study-wide context: At initial diagnosis, peripheral blood was obtained, and this preceded any treatment.

The length of the CDR3 is 13 residues. The V end was cut by 4 bases, the J end by 2 bases, with 8 bases between. Germline-derived CDR1 and CDR2 are SNHLY and FYNNEI. Clinicians diagnosed using symptoms, serum thyroxine, TRAb, thyroid ultrasound and orbital computed tomography. Findings of the study overall: Blood shared most expanded thyroid clonotypes above 0.001 frequency.

The V and J genes are TRBV2 and TRBJ2-5, with D perhaps TRBD2 (6 bases). Specimen: peripheral blood. The receptor's source is an adult man with Graves' ophthalmopathy. CDR3 in DNA: TGTGCCAGCAGTGGACTAGGGCAAGAGACCCAGTACTTC. This encodes CASSGLGQETQYF.